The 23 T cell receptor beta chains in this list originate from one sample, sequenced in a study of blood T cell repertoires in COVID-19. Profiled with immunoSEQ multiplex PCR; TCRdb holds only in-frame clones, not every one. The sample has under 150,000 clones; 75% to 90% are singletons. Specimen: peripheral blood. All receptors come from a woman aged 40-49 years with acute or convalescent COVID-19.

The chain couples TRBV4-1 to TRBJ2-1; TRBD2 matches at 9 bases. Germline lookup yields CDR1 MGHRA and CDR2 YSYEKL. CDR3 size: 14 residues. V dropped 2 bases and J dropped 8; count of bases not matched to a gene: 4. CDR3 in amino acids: CASSQTSGYDEQFF. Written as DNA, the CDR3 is TGCGCCAGCAGCCAAACTAGCGGGTACGATGAGCAGTTCTTC.

The CDR3 here is CASLGLQYNSPLHF. The CDR3 region has the DNA TGTGCCAGTCTTGGGCTACAATATAATTCACCCCTCCACTTT. This chain uses TRBV2 with TRBJ1-6, with unresolved D. Germline lookup yields CDR1 SNHLY and CDR2 FYNNEI. CDR3 length equals 14 residues. V was pared by 9 bases and J by 4 bases, with 13 bases between.

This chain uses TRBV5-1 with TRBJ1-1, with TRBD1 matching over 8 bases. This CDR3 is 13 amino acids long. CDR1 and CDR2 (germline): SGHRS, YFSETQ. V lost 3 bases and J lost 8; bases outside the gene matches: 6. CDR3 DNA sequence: TGCGCCAGCAGCTCTGGACAGGGAACAGAAGCTTTCTTT. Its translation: CASSSGQGTEAFF.

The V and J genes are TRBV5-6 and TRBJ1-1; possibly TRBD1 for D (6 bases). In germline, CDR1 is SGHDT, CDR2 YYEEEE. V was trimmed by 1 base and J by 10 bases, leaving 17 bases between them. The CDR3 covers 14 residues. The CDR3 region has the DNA TGTGCCAGCAGCTTGACAGGGACAAGAGAGAGAGCTTTCTTT. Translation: CASSLTGTRERAFF.

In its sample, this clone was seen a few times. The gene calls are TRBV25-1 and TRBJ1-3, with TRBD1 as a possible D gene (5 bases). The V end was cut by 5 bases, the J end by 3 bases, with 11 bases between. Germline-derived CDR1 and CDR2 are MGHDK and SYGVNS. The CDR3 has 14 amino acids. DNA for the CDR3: TGTGCCAGCAGTTTGGGGGGGTTTGGAAACACCATATATTTT. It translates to CASSLGGFGNTIYF.

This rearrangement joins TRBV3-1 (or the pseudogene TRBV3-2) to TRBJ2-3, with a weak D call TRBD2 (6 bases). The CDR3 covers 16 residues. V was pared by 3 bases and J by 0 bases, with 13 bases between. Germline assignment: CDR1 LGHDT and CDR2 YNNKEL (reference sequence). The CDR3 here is CASSHLGGTSTDTQYF. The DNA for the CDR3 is TGTGCCAGCAGCCATTTGGGGGGAACAAGCACAGATACGCAGTATTTT.

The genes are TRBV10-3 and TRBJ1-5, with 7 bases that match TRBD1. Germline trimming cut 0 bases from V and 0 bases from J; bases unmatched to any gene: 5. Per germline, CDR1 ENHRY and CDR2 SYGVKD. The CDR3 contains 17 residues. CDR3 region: CAISESGQAYSNQPQHF. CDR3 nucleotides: TGTGCCATCAGTGAGTCCGGACAGGCATATAGCAATCAGCCCCAGCATTTT.

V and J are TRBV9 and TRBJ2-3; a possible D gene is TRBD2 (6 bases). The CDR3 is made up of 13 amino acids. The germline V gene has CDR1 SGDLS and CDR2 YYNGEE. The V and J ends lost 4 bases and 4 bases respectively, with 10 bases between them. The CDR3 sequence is CASSHGGADTQYF. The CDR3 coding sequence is TGTGCCAGCAGCCACGGGGGTGCAGATACGCAGTATTTT. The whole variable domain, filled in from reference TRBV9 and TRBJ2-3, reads DSGVTQTPKHLITATGQRVTLRCSPRSGDLSVYWYQQSLDQGLQFLIQYYNGEERAKGNILERFSAQQFPDLHSELNLSSLELGDSALYFCASSHGGADTQYFGPGTRLTVL.

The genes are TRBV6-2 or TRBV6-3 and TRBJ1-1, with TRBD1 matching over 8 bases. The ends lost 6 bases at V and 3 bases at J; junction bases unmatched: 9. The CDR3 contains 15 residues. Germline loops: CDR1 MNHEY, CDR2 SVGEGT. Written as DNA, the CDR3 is TGTGCCAGCAGCGGACAGGGAAAGGCGGACACTGAAGCTTTCTTT. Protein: CASSGQGKADTEAFF.

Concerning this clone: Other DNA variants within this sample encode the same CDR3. The CDR3 coding sequence is TGTGCCAGCAGTGATACCGGGACAGGGTACACTGAAGCTTTCTTT. Residues: CASSDTGTGYTEAFF. The chain couples TRBV6-1 to TRBJ1-1, with 9 bases fitting TRBD1. V gave up 3 bases and J gave up 3 bases; unmatched junction bases: 5. The CDR3 is made up of 15 amino acids. CDR1 is MNHNS, CDR2 SASEGT, per germline.

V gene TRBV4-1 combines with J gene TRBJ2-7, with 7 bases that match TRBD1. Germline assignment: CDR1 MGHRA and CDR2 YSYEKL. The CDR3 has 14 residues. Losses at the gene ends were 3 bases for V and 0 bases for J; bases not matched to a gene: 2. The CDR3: CASSQGQNSYEQYF. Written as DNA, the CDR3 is TGCGCCAGCAGCCAGGGACAGAACTCCTACGAGCAGTACTTC.

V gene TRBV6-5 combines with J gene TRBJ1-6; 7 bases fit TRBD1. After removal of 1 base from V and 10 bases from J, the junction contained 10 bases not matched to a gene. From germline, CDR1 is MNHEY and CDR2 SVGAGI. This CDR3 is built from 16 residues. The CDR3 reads CASSYYRGRGISPLHF. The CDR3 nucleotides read TGTGCCAGCAGTTACTACCGGGGCAGGGGGATCTCACCCCTCCACTTT.

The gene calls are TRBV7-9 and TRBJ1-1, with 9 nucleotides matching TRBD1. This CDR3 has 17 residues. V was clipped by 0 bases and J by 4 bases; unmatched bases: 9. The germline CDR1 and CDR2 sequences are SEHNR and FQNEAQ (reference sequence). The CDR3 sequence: CASSLANRGLYSTEAFF. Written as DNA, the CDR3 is TGTGCCAGCAGCTTAGCGAACAGGGGGCTGTATAGCACTGAAGCTTTCTTT. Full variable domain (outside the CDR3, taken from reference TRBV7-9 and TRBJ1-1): DTGVSQNPRHKITKRGQNVTFRCDPISEHNRLYWYRQTLGQGPEFLTYFQNEAQLEKSRLLSDRFSAERPKGSFSTLEIQRTEQGDSAMYLCASSLANRGLYSTEAFFGQGTRLTVV.

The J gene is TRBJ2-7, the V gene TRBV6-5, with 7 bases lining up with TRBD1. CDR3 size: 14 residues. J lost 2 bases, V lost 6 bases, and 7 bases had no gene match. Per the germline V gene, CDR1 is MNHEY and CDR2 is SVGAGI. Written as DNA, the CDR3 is TGTGCCAGCAGCCCAACAGGGGTCACCTACGAGCAGTACTTC. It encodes CASSPTGVTYEQYF.

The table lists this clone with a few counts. The CDR3 sequence: CASKGQIDTEAFF. The DNA for the CDR3 is TGTGCCAGCAAGGGACAGATTGACACTGAAGCTTTCTTT. This chain links TRBV2 with TRBJ1-1; 7 bases line up with TRBD1. The CDR3 is made up of 13 amino acids. The germline gives CDR1 SNHLY, CDR2 FYNNEI. V trimming: 7 bases; J trimming: 3 bases; junction bases outside the gene matches: 5.

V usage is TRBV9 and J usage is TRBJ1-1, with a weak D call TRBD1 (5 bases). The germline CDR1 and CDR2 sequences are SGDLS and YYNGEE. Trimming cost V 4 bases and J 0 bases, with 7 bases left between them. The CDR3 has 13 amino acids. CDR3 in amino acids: CASSQGMNTEAFF. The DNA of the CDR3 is TGTGCCAGCAGCCAGGGTATGAACACTGAAGCTTTCTTT.

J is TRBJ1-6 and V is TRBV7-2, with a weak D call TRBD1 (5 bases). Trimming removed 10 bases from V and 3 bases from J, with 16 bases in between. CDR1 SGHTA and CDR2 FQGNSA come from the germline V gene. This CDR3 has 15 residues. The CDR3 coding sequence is TGTGCCAACTCGTGGGGGGATTACTATAATTCACCCCTCCACTTT. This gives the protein CANSWGDYYNSPLHF.

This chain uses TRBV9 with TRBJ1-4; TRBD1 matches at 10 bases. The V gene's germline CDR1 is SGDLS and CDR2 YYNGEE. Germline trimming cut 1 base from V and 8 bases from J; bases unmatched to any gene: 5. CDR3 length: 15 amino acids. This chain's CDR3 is CASSVQGQGLEKLFF. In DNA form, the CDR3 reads TGTGCCAGCAGCGTACAGGGACAGGGGTTGGAAAAACTGTTTTTT. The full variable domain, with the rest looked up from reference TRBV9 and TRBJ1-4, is DSGVTQTPKHLITATGQRVTLRCSPRSGDLSVYWYQQSLDQGLQFLIQYYNGEERAKGNILERFSAQQFPDLHSELNLSSLELGDSALYFCASSVQGQGLEKLFFGSGTQLSVL.

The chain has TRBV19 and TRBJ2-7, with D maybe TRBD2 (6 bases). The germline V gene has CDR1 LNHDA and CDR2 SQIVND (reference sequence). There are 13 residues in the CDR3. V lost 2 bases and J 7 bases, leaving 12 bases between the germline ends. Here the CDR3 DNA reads TGTGCCAGTAGTATACAAGGAGGGAGTGAGCAGTACTTC. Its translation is CASSIQGGSEQYF. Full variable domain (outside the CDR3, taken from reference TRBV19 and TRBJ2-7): DGGITQSPKYLFRKEGQNVTLSCEQNLNHDAMYWYRQDPGQGLRLIYYSQIVNDFQKGDIAEGYSVSREKKESFPLTVTSAQKNPTAFYLCASSIQGGSEQYFGPGTRLTVT.

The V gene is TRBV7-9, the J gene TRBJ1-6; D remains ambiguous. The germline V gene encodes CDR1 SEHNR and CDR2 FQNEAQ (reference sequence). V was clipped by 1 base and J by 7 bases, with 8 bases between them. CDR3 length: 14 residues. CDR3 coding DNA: TGTGCCAGCAGCTTAGGGGCAGTCAATTCACCCCTCCACTTT. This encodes CASSLGAVNSPLHF.

The DNA for the CDR3 is TGTGCCAGCAGCTTATTTAGCGGGGGACCATACGAGCAGTACTTC. Translated: CASSLFSGGPYEQYF. The rearrangement joins TRBV7-9 to TRBJ2-7; TRBD2 matches at 9 bases. The germline V gene encodes CDR1 SEHNR and CDR2 FQNEAQ (reference sequence). CDR3 length: 15 amino acids. The junction had 6 bases not matched to a gene; V was cut back by 2 bases and J by 4 bases.

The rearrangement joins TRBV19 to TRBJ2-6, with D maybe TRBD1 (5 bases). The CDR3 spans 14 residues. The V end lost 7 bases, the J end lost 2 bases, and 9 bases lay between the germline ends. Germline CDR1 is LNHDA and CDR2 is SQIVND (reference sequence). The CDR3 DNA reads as TGTGCCAGTAACCCGACAGCTGGGGCCAACGTCCTGACTTTC. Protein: CASNPTAGANVLTF.

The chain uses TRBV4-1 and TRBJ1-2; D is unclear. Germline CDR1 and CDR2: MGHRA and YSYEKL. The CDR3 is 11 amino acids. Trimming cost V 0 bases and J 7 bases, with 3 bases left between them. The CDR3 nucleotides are TGCGCCAGCAGCCAAGAGCGTGGCTACACCTTC. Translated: CASSQERGYTF.